This is a list of T cell receptor beta chains from one sample in a study of shared clonotypes between healthy human individuals. The repertoire was sequenced with immunoSEQ multiplex PCR; TCRdb's copy has only in-frame clones and lacks some. Altogether about 2.4 million clones are present, approximately 90% being singletons, with the ten largest covering about 0.13%. Source material: naive CD4+ T cells sorted from blood. These receptors were taken from a man between 18 and 35 years old in good health. Both conserved end residues are part of each CDR3. D genes are given only for firm matches. Not all rows give a size; the values are once, few, many and, for expanded clones, a class.

J,V,size,D,DNA,CDR3
TRBJ2-3,TRBV27,.,TRBD2,TGTGCCAGCAGCCCTTTCGGAGCGGGGGGCGCAGATACGCAGTATTTT,CASSPFGAGGADTQYF
TRBJ1-3,TRBV7-2,once,.,TGTGCCAGCAGCTTACCCCCTGGAAACACCATATATTTT,CASSLPPGNTIYF
TRBJ2-7,TRBV19,once,.,TGTGCCAGTAGTATAACAGGCGAACCCCCCGAGCAGTACTTC,CASSITGEPPEQYF
TRBJ2-2,TRBV27,.,.,TGTGCCAGTAGTACGCTCAAATTTTGGGAAACGAACACCGGGGAGCTGTTTTTT,CASSTLKFWETNTGELFF
TRBJ2-7,TRBV18,.,.,TGTGCCAGCTCAACCTGGGAGGGACAGAGCTCCTACGAGCAGTACTTC,CASSTWEGQSSYEQYF
TRBJ2-3,TRBV5-1,.,.,TGCGCCAGCAGCTTCTACAGGGGGGGTACAGATACGCAGTATTTT,CASSFYRGGTDTQYF
TRBJ2-1,TRBV10-3,.,TRBD2,TGTGCCATCAGCAATAGCGGGTACAATGAGCAGTTCTTC,CAISNSGYNEQFF
TRBJ1-5,TRBV5-1,.,.,TGCGCCAGCAGCTTGGAGGGCACGGGCAATCAGCCCCAGCATTTT,CASSLEGTGNQPQHF
TRBJ1-2,TRBV10-2,.,.,TGCGCCAGCAGTGAGTCGATAAGTGTCCGCGGCTATGGCTACACCTTC,CASSESISVRGYGYTF
TRBJ2-5,TRBV28,once,.,TGTGCCAGCAGGGGGACGGTTGGGTTAATAGAGCAGTACTTC,CASRGTVGLIEQYF
TRBJ2-2,TRBV2,.,TRBD1,TGTGCCAGCAGCTTTGACAGGGGAATTGGAGCCGGGGAGCTGTTTTTT,CASSFDRGIGAGELFF
TRBJ1-4,TRBV6-1,.,.,TGTGCCAGGTATGAGGGGTCGGTAGATAATGAAAAACTGTTTTTT,CARYEGSVDNEKLFF
TRBJ2-7,TRBV18,.,.,TGTGCCAGCTCACCCAAGGACAGTAGGGGCGAGCAGTACTTC,CASSPKDSRGEQYF
TRBJ2-2,TRBV18,.,.,TGTGCCAGCTCACCAGACCTAACAGGGTTGAACACCGGGGAGCTGTTTTTT,CASSPDLTGLNTGELFF
TRBJ2-1,TRBV20-1,once,.,TGCAGTGCTAAGAACTACAATGAGCAGTTCTTC,CSAKNYNEQFF
TRBJ2-5,TRBV11-2,.,.,TGTGCCAGCACCTTGGGGGGGCCAAGAGAGACCCAGTACTTC,CASTLGGPRETQYF
TRBJ2-7,TRBV11-2,.,.,TGTGCCAGCAGCCTCGCGTGGGGCCAATTCGAGCAGTACTTC,CASSLAWGQFEQYF
TRBJ1-4,TRBV18,.,.,TGTGCCAGCTCACCAGTCTTATGGGCCTCGGACCCCCGAAAACTGTTTTTT,CASSPVLWASDPRKLFF
TRBJ2-3,TRBV6-6,.,.,TGTGCCAGCAGTTGGGGGGAGAGGACAGATACGCAGTATTTT,CASSWGERTDTQYF
TRBJ1-1,TRBV5-1,.,.,TGCGCCAGCAGCTTGGAATTGGCAGGGAACCCTGAAGCTTTCTTT,CASSLELAGNPEAFF
TRBJ1-2,TRBV27,once,.,TGTGCCAGCAGCAGTGGAGGGTTTAACTATGGCTACACCTTC,CASSSGGFNYGYTF
TRBJ1-2,TRBV28,.,.,TGTGCCAGCAGTGTTAATTATGGCTACACCTTC,CASSVNYGYTF